Below, 3 T cell receptor beta chains from the same sample are listed, as sequenced in a study of T cell responses to AZD1222 COVID-19 vaccine. Assay: immunoSEQ multiplex PCR; the TCRdb copy retains only in-frame clones and omits some. The data contain about 93,000 clones, 65% to 90% of them singletons. The specimen comprised peripheral blood, sampled on day 0 of AZD1222 vaccination. The receptors were gathered from an adult in good health.

This clone was detected once. CDR3 nucleotides: TGTGCCAGCGGACCCCACTCTGGGGCCAACGTCCTGACTTTC. It yields the protein CASGPHSGANVLTF. V is TRBV16 and J is TRBJ2-6; D remains unclear. The germline V gene has CDR1 KGHSY and CDR2 FQNENV. Trimming removed 8 bases at V and 0 bases at J, with 8 bases between. The CDR3 is made up of 14 amino acids.

The chain links TRBV27 to TRBJ1-2; a weak D match, TRBD1 (5 bases). V lost 6 bases, J lost 8 bases, and 16 bases lay in between. Germline V gene lookup returns CDR1 MNHEY and CDR2 SMNVEV (reference sequence). The CDR3 covers 13 residues. The chain's CDR3 is CASRTGTDSGYTF. The CDR3 coding sequence is TGTGCCAGCAGAACCGGGACGGATTCCGGCTACACCTTC.

J is TRBJ1-1 and V is TRBV9, with D hard to call. Trimming pared 1 base from V and 4 bases from J, leaving 11 bases between. This CDR3 has 14 amino acids. The germline V gene has CDR1 SGDLS and CDR2 YYNGEE. Here the CDR3 DNA reads TGTGCCAGCAGCGTAAGCCCAGAGGGCACTGAAGCTTTCTTT. Protein sequence: CASSVSPEGTEAFF.